Presented here are 5 T cell receptor beta chains from one specimen sequenced in a study of radiotherapy plus CTLA-4 blockade in lung cancer. Clones were read by immunoSEQ multiplex PCR, and TCRdb kept only the in-frame ones, dropping some. The table shows some 80,000 clones, with 78% occurring only once. Material: peripheral blood, obtained from a patient treated with radiotherapy plus ipilimumab. Receptors originate from a human donor with non-small cell lung cancer whose response to radiotherapy plus ipilimumab could not be evaluated. Some clones in this sample may be carry-over from other donors' samples.

The rearrangement joins TRBV28 to TRBJ2-7; possibly TRBD2 for D (6 bases). The V and J ends lost 1 base and 7 bases respectively, with 17 bases between them. This CDR3 has 15 amino acids. Germline CDR1 is MDHEN and CDR2 is SYDVKM. CDR3 sequence reads: CASSLSRGIIWEQYF. For the CDR3, the DNA is TGTGCCAGCAGTTTATCGCGGGGTATCATCTGGGAGCAGTACTTC.

The genes are TRBV5-8 and TRBJ2-5; 8 bases agree with TRBD1. Germline-derived CDR1 and CDR2 are SGHTS and YDEGEE. The CDR3 sequence is 16 residues long. The V gene end was trimmed by 0 bases and the J gene end by 5 bases; junction bases not matched to a gene: 9. This chain's CDR3 is CASSLATGGFGETQYF. In DNA, the CDR3 is TGTGCCAGCAGCTTGGCTACAGGGGGATTTGGGGAGACCCAGTACTTC.

The genes are TRBV6-1 and TRBJ2-7, with 8 bases matching TRBD1. The CDR3 covers 15 residues. Trimming cost V 4 bases and J 3 bases; bases outside gene matches: 8. Germline V lookup: CDR1 MNHNS, CDR2 SASEGT. The CDR3 coding sequence is TGTGCCAGCAGTGGGGCGAGGACAGGGATCTACGAGCAGTACTTC. Its translation is CASSGARTGIYEQYF.

The CDR3: CASSSGTSGGYNEQFF. As DNA, the CDR3 is TGTGCCAGCTCATCGGGGACTAGCGGGGGGTACAATGAGCAGTTCTTC. The chain links TRBV18 to TRBJ2-1, with TRBD2 matching over 15 bases. This CDR3 contains 16 residues. J was trimmed by 4 bases and V by 5 bases; bases with no gene match: 3. Germline V gene lookup returns CDR1 KGHSH and CDR2 LQKENI.

This chain joins TRBV6-1 and TRBJ1-5; D is unresolved. The CDR3 consists of 16 residues. Germline CDR1 is MNHNS and CDR2 is SASEGT. V lost 2 bases and J 3 bases, leaving 14 bases between the germline ends. Here the CDR3 reads CASSESRGFINQPQHF. The CDR3, as DNA: TGTGCCAGCAGTGAAAGTCGGGGATTTATCAATCAGCCCCAGCATTTT.